Shown below are 20 T cell receptor beta chains from a single sample sequenced in a study of T cells in Graves' hyperthyroidism and ophthalmopathy. Authors of the study amplified TCR beta CDR3 regions from RNA transcripts. With the HTBI primer set, the TCR CDR3 went through a first round of RT-PCR. Using its own MiXCR run on the multiplex PCR reads, TCRdb lists one record per CDR3 protein. The data hold approximately 300,000 distinct CDR3 sequences, with about 15% observed a single time. The source material was blood. The receptors were gathered from a woman aged 55-70 years with Graves' ophthalmopathy.

The rearrangement uses TRBV7-9 and TRBJ2-1, with 8 bases identical to TRBD2. V was pared by 4 bases and J by 2 bases, with 7 bases of the junction left unmatched. Germline-derived CDR1 and CDR2 are SEHNR and FQNEAQ (reference sequence). This CDR3 spans 16 amino acids. Here the CDR3 reads CASSSSGSQTYNEQFF. The CDR3 DNA is TGTGCCAGCAGCTCAAGCGGGAGTCAAACCTACAATGAGCAGTTCTTC.

The V and J genes are TRBV15 and TRBJ2-5; D ambiguous. This CDR3 is built from 14 residues. Trimming removed 0 bases at V and 5 bases at J, with 10 bases between. Germline CDR1 is LNHNV and CDR2 is YYDKDF (reference sequence). The CDR3 protein is CATSRDRSDETQYF. The CDR3 DNA is TGTGCCACCAGCAGAGATCGGAGCGATGAGACCCAGTACTTC.

A remark on this clonotype: A much larger clone differs by one base, so this may be a read error. The chain links TRBV3-1 to TRBJ2-2; 12 bases map to TRBD2. This CDR3 contains 17 residues. Germline V gene data show CDR1 as LGHDT and CDR2 as YNNKEL (reference sequence). In DNA form, the CDR3 reads TGTGCCAGCAGCCAAGATCGACTAGCGGGGGACACCGGGGAGCTGTCTTTT. This encodes CASSQDRLAGDTGELSF.

Points on this clonotype: This clone may be a read error of a much larger clone one base away. The chain couples TRBV5-1 to TRBJ2-7; tentative D call: TRBD2 (6 bases). The germline V gene encodes CDR1 SGHRS and CDR2 YFSETQ. The CDR3 has 14 residues. The CDR3 coding sequence is TGCGCCAGCAGCGACGGGGGTACCTCCTACGAGCAGTGCTTC. Amino acid sequence: CASSDGGTSYEQCF.

This sequence joins TRBV10-2 and TRBJ2-7, with a possible D match to TRBD1 (6 bases). V shed 6 bases and J shed 7 bases, with 22 bases lying between them. In germline, CDR1 is WSHSY, CDR2 SAAADI. The CDR3 spans 15 residues. CDR3 loop: CASSNRQVLAWEQYF. CDR3 nucleotides: TGCGCCAGCAGCAATAGACAGGTCCTGGCTTGGGAGCAGTACTTC.

This clonotype was observed many times. The rearrangement links TRBV18 to TRBJ2-7; D may correspond to TRBD1 or TRBD2 (5 bases each). CDR3 length: 14 residues. The V end was cut by 5 bases, the J end by 3 bases, with 14 bases between. Germline CDR1 is KGHSH and CDR2 is LQKENI. The chain's CDR3 is CASSSTGTLYEQYF. The CDR3 nucleotides read TGTGCCAGCTCATCCACCGGGACGCTCTACGAGCAGTACTTC.

This rearrangement joins TRBV4-2 to TRBJ2-6; 7 bases line up with TRBD2. The V gene's germline CDR1 is LGHNA and CDR2 YNFKEQ. V gave up 0 bases and J gave up 1 base; unmatched junction bases: 9. The CDR3 has 19 amino acids. CDR3 protein: CASSQDKGGSDSGANVLTF. The DNA for the CDR3 is TGTGCCAGCAGCCAAGATAAGGGCGGGAGCGATTCTGGGGCCAACGTCCTGACTTTC.

There are many counts of this clonotype. The V call is TRBV4-1, the J call TRBJ2-7; 7 nucleotides align to TRBD1. Germline loops: CDR1 MGHRA, CDR2 YSYEKL. The CDR3 is 15 amino acids. J was trimmed by 3 bases and V by 4 bases; bases with no gene match: 9. The CDR3 region is CASSPKGQTYYEQYF. The CDR3 region has the DNA TGCGCCAGCAGCCCGAAGGGACAGACCTACTACGAGCAGTACTTC.

This clonotype appeared many times. CDR3 residues: CASSPGSEGRDTEAFF. In nucleotides, the CDR3 is TGCGCCAGCAGCCCCGGGAGTGAGGGGCGGGACACTGAAGCTTTCTTT. The chain is built from TRBV5-1 and TRBJ1-1; D is possibly TRBD1 (5 bases). CDR3 length equals 16 residues. The V end lost 4 bases, the J end lost 3 bases, and 19 bases lay between the germline ends. Germline values: CDR1 SGHRS, CDR2 YFSETQ.

V and J are TRBV4-1 and TRBJ2-5; D might be TRBD2 (5 bases). Per the germline V gene, CDR1 is MGHRA and CDR2 is YSYEKL. The CDR3 extends over 20 amino acids. V shed 0 bases and J shed 2 bases, with 25 bases lying between them. CDR3 loop: CASSQDRSVLRGGSQETQYF. The CDR3 DNA reads TGCGCCAGCAGCCAAGATCGGTCTGTGCTTCGAGGAGGCTCACAAGAGACCCAGTACTTC.

In the case of this clonotype: It may be a read error: a sequence one base away is much more abundant. The rearrangement links TRBV12-3 or TRBV12-4 to TRBJ2-2; perhaps D is TRBD1 or TRBD2 (5 bases each). The CDR3 runs 15 residues. The CDR3 is CASSPRDVDTGEPFF. The CDR3 nucleotides are TGTGCCAGCAGTCCCCGGGACGTCGACACCGGGGAGCCGTTTTTT.

The V and J genes are TRBV14 and TRBJ2-1, with D perhaps TRBD2 (6 bases). The V end was cut by 1 base, the J end by 2 bases, with 15 bases between. The CDR3 totals 17 residues. Germline V gene sequence: CDR1 SGHDN, CDR2 FVKESK. CDR3 residues: CASSQGVVAVTYNEQFF. The CDR3 coding sequence is TGTGCCAGCAGCCAAGGGGTAGTAGCGGTTACCTACAATGAGCAGTTCTTC. Based on the CDR3 plus reference TRBV14 and TRBJ2-1, the full variable domain is EAGVTQFPSHSVIEKGQTVTLRCDPISGHDNLYWYRRVMGKEIKFLLHFVKESKQDESGMPNNRFLAERTGGTYSTLKVQPAELEDSGVYFCASSQGVVAVTYNEQFFGPGTRLTVL.

This clonotype was picked up a small number of times. The chain employs TRBV2 and TRBJ1-2, with 7 bases matching TRBD1. Unmatched junction bases numbered 10, after V lost 6 bases and J lost 9 bases. The germline V gene has CDR1 SNHLY and CDR2 FYNNEI. The CDR3 has 13 amino acids. The CDR3 DNA reads as TGTGCCAGCAGAGACAGGGCGGGTTTTAGCTACACCTTC. Its protein is CASRDRAGFSYTF.

The chain employs TRBV7-2 and TRBJ2-5, with 8 bases identical to TRBD1. Germline CDR1 is SGHTA and CDR2 is FQGNSA. Germline trimming cut 7 bases from V and 7 bases from J; bases unmatched to any gene: 14. This CDR3 has 15 amino acids. Written as DNA, the CDR3 is TGTGCCAGCACCCCCCCCGGGACAGGTGAAGTGACCCAGTACTTC. Protein sequence: CASTPPGTGEVTQYF.

This clonotype showed up many times. This chain links TRBV27 with TRBJ1-2; 8 bases line up with TRBD1. With V trimmed by 5 bases and J by 4 bases, 9 bases remained unmatched. Germline V gene sequence: CDR1 MNHEY, CDR2 SMNVEV (reference sequence). The CDR3 spans 15 residues. The CDR3 loop is CASSPRQGPAYGYTF. CDR3 in DNA: TGTGCCAGCAGTCCTCGACAGGGGCCGGCCTATGGCTACACCTTC.

There are many counts of this clonotype. The junction shows a germline mismatch at one end, possibly a read error. V gene TRBV7-3 combines with J gene TRBJ2-1; no reliable D call. The germline CDR1 and CDR2 sequences are SGHTA and FQGTGA. This CDR3 comprises 13 residues. The DNA of the CDR3 is TGTGCCAGCAGCTCCCCAAACTACGATGAGCAGTTCTTC. Translated, it gives CASSSPNYDEQFF.

This clonotype was detected only a few times. The chain carries TRBV5-1 and TRBJ2-2, with D possibly matching TRBD2 (6 bases). The V end was cut by 4 bases, the J end by 3 bases, with 16 bases between. In germline, CDR1 is SGHRS, CDR2 YFSETQ. The CDR3 contains 16 residues. The CDR3 spells CASSPWGDQDTGELFF. The CDR3 DNA follows: TGCGCCAGCAGCCCTTGGGGGGATCAAGACACCGGGGAGCTGTTTTTT.

This clonotype was seen many times. This chain connects TRBV7-6 to TRBJ2-5; D uncertain. This CDR3 has 15 amino acids. Germline V gene data show CDR1 as SGHVS and CDR2 as FNYEAQ. The V end was cut by 0 bases, the J end by 5 bases, with 13 bases between. The CDR3 nucleotides read TGTGCCAGCAGCTTAGCGAGACGGCCACGGGAGACCCAGTACTTC. This gives the protein CASSLARRPRETQYF.

This clonotype was observed a few times. V is TRBV29-1 and J is TRBJ1-2, with a weak D call TRBD1 (5 bases). Between the trimmed V and J ends, which lost 4 bases and 14 bases, there was a span of 23 bases. This CDR3 is built from 13 residues. Germline V gene data show CDR1 as SQVTM and CDR2 as ANQGSEA. CDR3 DNA: TGCAGCGTTGGGGGACGTTACGACCAGAGCTGGACCTTC. Translated, it gives CSVGGRYDQSWTF.

This clonotype came up many times. The chain couples TRBV25-1 to TRBJ2-3; the D call may be TRBD1 or TRBD2 (5 bases each). Trimming removed 4 bases from V and 3 bases from J, with 20 bases in between. The CDR3 is 17 residues long. Germline CDR1 and CDR2: MGHDK and SYGVNS. CDR3 residues: CASSGGTWGSRTDTQYF. The DNA for the CDR3 is TGTGCCAGCAGTGGGGGGACGTGGGGCAGTCGGACAGATACGCAGTATTTT.